Listed below are T cell receptor beta chains from one sample, sequenced in a study of technical replicates of blood from a few donors. The method was immunoSEQ multiplex PCR; TCRdb's version includes in-frame clones alone and lacks a portion of them. The table has about 80,000 clones, about 91% seen once; the top ten hold 0.3% to 0.45%. Specimen: T cells isolated from PBMCs. These receptor sequences come from a human donor in good health. Each CDR3 is given with its conserved first and last residue. Each record gives: J gene, clone size, D gene, V gene, CDR3 protein, CDR3 DNA. The D gene is left open where the match is weak. Only some rows state a clone size, as once, few, many or a class for expanded clones.

TRBJ2-1	NA	TRBD2	TRBV5-4	CASSFGGGGQFF	TGTGCCAGCAGCTTTGGCGGGGGAGGGCAGTTCTTC
TRBJ2-1	NA	NA	TRBV7-9	CASSLDREYNEQFF	TGTGCCAGCAGCTTAGACAGGGAATACAATGAGCAGTTCTTC
TRBJ1-2	NA	TRBD1	TRBV12-5	CASGLDLTGDVRGYTF	TGTGCTAGTGGTTTGGACCTGACAGGGGACGTAAGGGGCTACACCTTC
TRBJ2-1	NA	TRBD2	TRBV7-9	CASSLGLAGFNEQFF	TGTGCCAGCAGCTTAGGTCTAGCGGGTTTCAATGAGCAGTTCTTC
TRBJ2-3	NA	NA	TRBV19	CASSMGLSGDTDTQYF	TGTGCCAGTAGTATGGGGCTTAGCGGAGACACAGATACGCAGTATTTT
TRBJ2-5	NA	NA	TRBV4-1	CASSQDLGRETQYF	TGCGCCAGCAGCCAAGACCTGGGGCGGGAGACCCAGTACTTC
TRBJ2-1	NA	NA	TRBV5-1	CASSLDGGTYNEQFF	TGCGCCAGCAGCTTGGATGGCGGTACCTACAATGAGCAGTTCTTC
TRBJ2-1	NA	NA	TRBV28	CASSSGFYNEQFF	TGTGCCAGCAGTTCGGGGTTCTACAATGAGCAGTTCTTC
TRBJ2-1	NA	TRBD2	TRBV5-1	CASSFLAGERQFF	TGCGCCAGCAGCTTTCTAGCGGGAGAGAGGCAGTTCTTC
TRBJ2-7	NA	TRBD2	TRBV19	CASSSVAGHYEQYF	TGTGCCAGTAGTTCGGTAGCGGGACACTACGAGCAGTACTTC
TRBJ2-1	NA	TRBD2	TRBV28	CASSLEGGPNEQFF	TGTGCCAGCAGTTTGGAGGGAGGGCCTAATGAGCAGTTCTTC
TRBJ2-2	once	TRBD2	TRBV10-3	CAISESLAGANTGELFF	TGTGCCATCAGTGAGTCCTTAGCGGGGGCGAACACCGGGGAGCTGTTTTTT
TRBJ1-2	NA	TRBD1	TRBV6-5	CASSSDRGHGYTF	TGTGCCAGCAGTTCGGACAGGGGCCATGGCTACACCTTC
TRBJ2-7	once	TRBD1	TRBV7-9	CASSSDRTGPNEQYF	TGTGCCAGCAGCTCTGATCGGACAGGGCCCAACGAGCAGTACTTC
TRBJ2-3	NA	TRBD1	TRBV11-3	CASSLGWGQEPDTQYF	TGTGCCAGCAGCTTAGGATGGGGACAGGAACCAGATACGCAGTATTTT
TRBJ2-3	NA	NA	TRBV5-1	CASSFRDTTDTQYF	TGCGCCAGCAGCTTCCGGGACACCACAGATACGCAGTATTTT
TRBJ2-7	NA	TRBD1	TRBV6-1	CASKRDRGPYEQYF	TGTGCCAGCAAACGTGACAGGGGACCCTACGAGCAGTACTTC
TRBJ1-2	NA	NA	TRBV19	CASTPGGYGYTF	TGTGCCAGTACCCCTGGAGGCTATGGCTACACCTTC
TRBJ2-7	NA	TRBD1	TRBV19	CASKFGQGAHEQYF	TGTGCCAGTAAATTTGGACAGGGCGCCCACGAGCAGTACTTC
TRBJ2-6	NA	NA	TRBV5-4	CASSASSGANVLTF	TGTGCCAGCAGCGCCAGCTCTGGGGCCAACGTCCTGACTTTC
TRBJ1-5	NA	NA	TRBV19	CASTTRRRPNNQPQHF	TGTGCCAGTACTACCCGCCGCCGCCCTAACAATCAGCCCCAGCATTTT
TRBJ2-3	NA	TRBD2	TRBV5-1	CASSLSAGGGRDTQYF	TGCGCCAGCAGCTTGTCAGCGGGAGGCGGTCGAGATACGCAGTATTTT
TRBJ1-4	NA	NA	TRBV5-5	CASSSMTFDNEKLFF	TGTGCCAGCAGCTCGATGACATTCGATAATGAAAAACTGTTTTTT